These T cell receptor beta chains were read from a single sample in a study of blood T cell repertoires in COVID-19. Measured with immunoSEQ multiplex PCR; TCRdb has only the in-frame clones, and not every one. The repertoire holds tens of thousands of clones, with almost 90% as singletons. The sample was peripheral blood. The receptors were sampled from a man between 45 and 60 years old with active COVID-19. The CDR3 runs from the conserved cysteine through the conserved F or W. Each record gives: CDR3 length, clone size, D gene, J gene, V gene, CDR3 protein, CDR3 DNA. The D gene is left open where the match is weak. Clone size is shown for a subset of rows, as once, few, many or a class of expanded clone.

length: 12
size: once
D: .
J: TRBJ2-5
V: TRBV6-6
CDR3: CASGGAQETQYF
DNA: TGTGCCAGCGGGGGGGCCCAAGAGACCCAGTACTTC

length: 14
size: .
D: .
J: TRBJ1-1
V: TRBV18
CDR3: CASSFDQGDTEAFF
DNA: TGTGCCAGCTCATTCGACCAAGGGGACACTGAAGCTTTCTTT

length: 12
size: .
D: .
J: TRBJ1-2
V: TRBV29-1
CDR3: CSVGAGDYGYTF
DNA: TGCAGCGTTGGGGCAGGGGACTATGGCTACACCTTC

length: 13
size: .
D: TRBD2
J: TRBJ2-1
V: TRBV3-1/TRBV3-2
CDR3: CASSQDRAGKQFF
DNA: TGTGCCAGCAGCCAAGATAGAGCGGGGAAGCAGTTCTTC

length: 16
size: .
D: TRBD2
J: TRBJ2-1
V: TRBV3-1/TRBV3-2
CDR3: CASSHLAGGALNEQFF
DNA: TGTGCCAGCAGCCACCTAGCGGGGGGCGCCCTAAATGAGCAGTTCTTC

length: 13
size: .
D: .
J: TRBJ2-7
V: TRBV7-9
CDR3: CASSQDSSYEQYF
DNA: TGTGCCAGCAGCCAGGACAGCTCCTACGAGCAGTACTTC

length: 16
size: .
D: TRBD2
J: TRBJ2-2
V: TRBV9
CDR3: CASSRLAGTNTGELFF
DNA: TGTGCCAGCAGTAGACTAGCGGGGACGAACACCGGGGAGCTGTTTTTT

length: 13
size: .
D: .
J: TRBJ1-1
V: TRBV7-2
CDR3: CASSLDKNTEAFF
DNA: TGTGCCAGCAGCTTAGACAAGAACACTGAAGCTTTCTTT

length: 15
size: .
D: TRBD2
J: TRBJ2-7
V: TRBV6-5
CDR3: CASSYVGTTPGEQYF
DNA: TGTGCCAGCAGTTACGTCGGGACTACCCCTGGGGAGCAGTACTTC

length: 20
size: .
D: .
J: TRBJ1-6
V: TRBV28
CDR3: CASRTSSLRALVGANSPLHF
DNA: TGTGCCAGCAGAACCTCTTCGCTCCGGGCCCTTGTGGGAGCTAATTCACCCCTCCACTTT

length: 15
size: once
D: .
J: TRBJ1-3
V: TRBV6-5
CDR3: CASSYSQSRGNTIYF
DNA: TGTGCCAGCAGTTACTCTCAGTCCCGAGGAAACACCATATATTTT

length: 15
size: .
D: .
J: TRBJ1-5
V: TRBV7-6
CDR3: CASSSGVLGNQPQHF
DNA: TGTGCCAGCAGCTCAGGGGTACTTGGCAATCAGCCCCAGCATTTT

length: 15
size: .
D: .
J: TRBJ1-5
V: TRBV5-1
CDR3: CASSPGGGRGQPQHF
DNA: TGCGCCAGCAGCCCTGGTGGGGGGAGGGGGCAGCCCCAGCATTTT

length: 15
size: .
D: TRBD1
J: TRBJ2-3
V: TRBV9
CDR3: CASSVLRGPRDTQYF
DNA: TGTGCCAGCAGCGTCCTTAGGGGGCCCAGAGATACGCAGTATTTT

length: 16
size: .
D: TRBD1
J: TRBJ1-4
V: TRBV5-1
CDR3: CASSLGTGIGNEKLFF
DNA: TGCGCCAGCAGCTTGGGGACAGGGATCGGTAATGAAAAACTGTTTTTT

length: 15
size: .
D: .
J: TRBJ1-5
V: TRBV6-5
CDR3: CASSYDYGGGQPQHF
DNA: TGTGCCAGCAGTTATGATTATGGGGGGGGCCAGCCCCAGCATTTT

length: 14
size: .
D: TRBD1
J: TRBJ2-3
V: TRBV5-8
CDR3: CASSSGQGVDTQYF
DNA: TGTGCCAGCAGCTCCGGACAGGGTGTAGATACGCAGTATTTT

length: 15
size: .
D: .
J: TRBJ2-5
V: TRBV7-7
CDR3: CASSFTGRVQETQYF
DNA: TGTGCTAGCAGCTTTACAGGGAGAGTCCAAGAGACCCAGTACTTC

length: 15
size: .
D: .
J: TRBJ2-7
V: TRBV6-5
CDR3: CASSRGLLALDEQYF
DNA: TGTGCCAGCAGTAGGGGACTCCTGGCGTTGGACGAGCAGTACTTC

length: 15
size: few
D: TRBD2
J: TRBJ2-1
V: TRBV9
CDR3: CASTPGLAGGNEQFF
DNA: TGTGCCAGCACCCCCGGGCTAGCGGGGGGGAATGAGCAGTTCTTC

length: 16
size: once
D: .
J: TRBJ1-3
V: TRBV5-8
CDR3: CASRLADRISGNTIYF
DNA: TGTGCCAGCAGACTAGCGGACAGAATCTCTGGAAACACCATATATTTT

length: 13
size: .
D: .
J: TRBJ2-7
V: TRBV29-1
CDR3: CSVASSLTYEQYF
DNA: TGCAGCGTTGCGTCTAGCCTAACCTACGAGCAGTACTTC

length: 12
size: .
D: .
J: TRBJ2-5
V: TRBV29-1
CDR3: CGGGRGDETQYF
DNA: TGCGGGGGGGGCAGGGGCGATGAGACCCAGTACTTC

length: 15
size: .
D: .
J: TRBJ1-5
V: TRBV10-3
CDR3: CAIRAASGSNQPQHF
DNA: TGTGCCATCAGGGCGGCCTCGGGGAGCAATCAGCCCCAGCATTTT

length: 17
size: .
D: TRBD1
J: TRBJ1-1
V: TRBV28
CDR3: CASTALRQGPLYTEAFF
DNA: TGTGCCAGCACCGCACTGAGACAGGGGCCCCTATACACTGAAGCTTTCTTT

length: 13
size: .
D: .
J: TRBJ2-3
V: TRBV20-1
CDR3: CSASRGLTDTQYF
DNA: TGCAGTGCTAGTAGGGGCCTCACAGATACGCAGTATTTT

length: 14
size: .
D: .
J: TRBJ1-1
V: TRBV27
CDR3: CASSPDRSNTEAFF
DNA: TGTGCCAGCAGTCCTGACAGGAGTAACACTGAAGCTTTCTTT

length: 16
size: .
D: TRBD2
J: TRBJ2-2
V: TRBV3-1/TRBV3-2
CDR3: CASSPTSGGRGGELFF
DNA: TGTGCCAGCAGCCCGACTAGCGGGGGTCGGGGCGGGGAGCTGTTTTTT

length: 15
size: .
D: TRBD2
J: TRBJ2-1
V: TRBV10-3
CDR3: CAISESGLAGDEQFF
DNA: TGTGCCATCAGTGAGTCCGGACTAGCGGGGGATGAGCAGTTCTTC

length: 13
size: .
D: .
J: TRBJ1-2
V: TRBV18
CDR3: CASSPTATYGYTF
DNA: TGTGCCAGCTCACCGACAGCAACTTATGGCTACACCTTC

length: 16
size: .
D: .
J: TRBJ2-3
V: TRBV7-3
CDR3: CASRLTGSASTDTQYF
DNA: TGTGCCAGCAGATTAACAGGGAGTGCTAGCACAGATACGCAGTATTTT

length: 15
size: few
D: TRBD1
J: TRBJ1-5
V: TRBV6-5
CDR3: CASSGGTGRNQPQHF
DNA: TGTGCCAGCAGCGGGGGGACAGGCCGCAATCAGCCCCAGCATTTT

length: 13
size: .
D: .
J: TRBJ1-4
V: TRBV18
CDR3: CATSTRANEKLFF
DNA: TGTGCCACCTCAACGCGGGCTAATGAAAAACTGTTTTTT

length: 15
size: .
D: .
J: TRBJ1-1
V: TRBV7-9
CDR3: CASSYVTNWNTEAFF
DNA: TGTGCCAGCAGCTATGTAACTAACTGGAACACTGAAGCTTTCTTT

length: 15
size: few
D: .
J: TRBJ2-7
V: TRBV2
CDR3: CASSPDRYLYYEQYF
DNA: TGTGCCAGCAGTCCCGACAGATACTTATACTACGAGCAGTACTTC

length: 15
size: .
D: .
J: TRBJ2-1
V: TRBV28
CDR3: CASSPPVTGTNEQFF
DNA: TGTGCCAGCAGTCCGCCGGTCACAGGGACCAATGAGCAGTTCTTC

length: 15
size: .
D: .
J: TRBJ1-1
V: TRBV7-3
CDR3: CASSLTRGGWTEAFF
DNA: TGTGCCAGCAGCTTAACGAGAGGGGGTTGGACTGAAGCTTTCTTT

length: 12
size: .
D: .
J: TRBJ1-1
V: TRBV19
CDR3: CASSIGGSEAFF
DNA: TGTGCCAGTAGTATAGGAGGGAGTGAAGCTTTCTTT

length: 18
size: .
D: TRBD1
J: TRBJ1-6
V: TRBV7-2
CDR3: CASRLQGPTSSYNSPLHF
DNA: TGTGCCAGCAGACTACAGGGGCCCACCAGCTCCTATAATTCACCCCTCCACTTT

length: 12
size: .
D: .
J: TRBJ2-7
V: TRBV12-5
CDR3: CATGSGKDEQYF
DNA: TGTGCTACAGGCTCAGGGAAGGACGAGCAGTACTTC

length: 15
size: .
D: .
J: TRBJ1-2
V: TRBV23-1
CDR3: CASSHSSDTAYGYTF
DNA: TGCGCCAGCAGTCATTCTTCGGACACGGCCTATGGCTACACCTTC

length: 15
size: .
D: .
J: TRBJ1-1
V: TRBV5-5
CDR3: CASASGSLFSTEAFF
DNA: TGTGCCAGCGCCTCAGGGTCCCTCTTTTCCACTGAAGCTTTCTTT

length: 12
size: once
D: .
J: TRBJ1-2
V: TRBV19
CDR3: CASSISGHGYTF
DNA: TGTGCCAGTAGTATTTCGGGTCATGGCTACACCTTC

length: 15
size: .
D: .
J: TRBJ2-7
V: TRBV11-2
CDR3: CASSLTPRVSDEQYF
DNA: TGTGCCAGCAGCTTAACGCCGAGGGTGAGTGACGAGCAGTACTTC

length: 15
size: .
D: TRBD2
J: TRBJ2-1
V: TRBV5-6
CDR3: CASSPQGLVGNEQFF
DNA: TGTGCCAGCAGCCCCCAAGGACTAGTTGGTAATGAGCAGTTCTTC

length: 15
size: .
D: .
J: TRBJ2-7
V: TRBV6-5
CDR3: CASSYSLGSSYEQYF
DNA: TGTGCCAGCAGTTACTCGTTAGGGAGCTCCTACGAGCAGTACTTC